This record concerns one T cell receptor beta chain sequence. The antigen is not known. Treg sorting used a CD4+CD25+CD127-/low gate. Unmatched junction bases numbered 6, after V lost 0 bases and J lost 6 bases. This CDR3 contains 15 residues. Germline lookup yields CDR1 MNHNY and CDR2 SVGAGI (reference sequence). Findings of the study overall: The larger cohort examined one V-J beta rearrangement, not whole repertoires. Tumor-infiltrating Treg TCR alpha and beta sequences overlapped most with tumor naive CD4+ T cells, then blood naive.

After constant-region reverse-primer amplification, full-length variable regions underwent semi-nested PCR with Nested Universal Primer A. One entry per CDR3 protein results from TCRdb running MiXCR on the 5' RACE reads. The sample includes over 40,000 distinct CDR3 sequences, roughly 22% of them seen just once. The V call is TRBV6-6, the J call TRBJ2-7; 9 positions match TRBD2. The sample taken for sequencing was Tregs sorted from a lymph node. The TCR comes from a female donor with breast cancer. CDR3 in amino acids: CASSYSGGRASEQYF. The CDR3 region has the DNA TGTGCCAGCAGTTACTCGGGCGGGAGGGCCAGCGAGCAGTACTTC.